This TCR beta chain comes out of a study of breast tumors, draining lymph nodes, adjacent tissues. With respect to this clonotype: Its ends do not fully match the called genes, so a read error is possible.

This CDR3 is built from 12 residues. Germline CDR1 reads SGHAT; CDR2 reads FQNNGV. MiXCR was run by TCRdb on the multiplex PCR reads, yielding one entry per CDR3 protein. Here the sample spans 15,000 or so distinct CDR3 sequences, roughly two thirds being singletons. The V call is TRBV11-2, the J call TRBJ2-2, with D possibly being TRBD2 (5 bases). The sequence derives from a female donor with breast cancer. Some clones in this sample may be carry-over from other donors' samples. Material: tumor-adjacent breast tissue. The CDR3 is CASSYNTGELSF. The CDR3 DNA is TGTGCCAGCAGCTATAACACCGGGGAGCTGTCTTTT.